These 24 T cell receptor beta chains were all obtained from the same sample, sequenced in a study of CD8+ T cells in alopecia areata. In each case, RNA was isolated and then reverse transcribed into cDNA as the sequencing template. Profiling relied on immunoSEQ multiplex PCR, and the TCRdb table lists in-frame clones only, not all of them. The sample has some 190,000 clones, 60% seen once. Indicated treatment: oral pan-JAK inhibitor, 5-10 mg twice daily. Material: CD4+ T cells sorted from blood, obtained at week 24, from a patient treated with tofacitinib. These TCRs come from a human donor with alopecia areata.

To note about this clone: This specimen includes other DNA sequences encoding the same CDR3. This sequence joins TRBV29-1 and TRBJ1-1; unclear D gene. Germline V gives CDR1 SQVTM, CDR2 ANQGSEA. Trimming pared 2 bases from V and 0 bases from J, leaving 7 bases between. The length of the CDR3 is 13 residues. The CDR3 here is CSVERRLNTEAFF. The CDR3 nucleotides are TGCAGCGTTGAAAGGCGACTGAACACTGAAGCTTTCTTT.

Turning to this clone: The junction departs from the called germline gene at one end, perhaps through a read error. This sequence joins TRBV10-3 and TRBJ2-7, with TRBD1 matching over 7 bases. Germline CDR1 ENHRY, CDR2 SYGVKD. The CDR3 consists of 15 residues. CDR3 sequence reads: CAVSESRNRGYEQYF. As DNA, the CDR3 is TGTGCCGTCAGTGAGTCGAGGAACAGGGGCTACGAGCAGTACTTC.

This clone was detected once. Written as DNA, the CDR3 is TGTGCCTGGAGTGGGCTAGCCAAAAACATTCAGTACTTC. This encodes CAWSGLAKNIQYF. V and J are TRBV30 and TRBJ2-4; no firm D call. Germline V lookup: CDR1 GTSNPN, CDR2 SVGIG (reference sequence). CDR3 size: 13 residues. The V end lost 1 base, the J end lost 0 bases, and 4 bases lay between the germline ends. Supplemented by reference TRBV30 and TRBJ2-4, the full variable domain reads SQTIHQWPATLVQPVGSPLSLECTVEGTSNPNLYWYRQAAGRGLQLLFYSVGIGQISSEVPQNLSASRPQDRQFILSSKKLLLSDSGFYLCAWSGLAKNIQYFGAGTRLSVL.

The rearrangement joins TRBV29-1 to TRBJ2-7, with D tentatively TRBD1 (5 bases). The germline gives CDR1 SQVTM, CDR2 ANQGSEA. This CDR3 is 13 amino acids long. V shed 0 bases and J shed 2 bases, with 8 bases lying between them. DNA for the CDR3: TGCAGCGTTGAAGATGACAGACCCTACGAGCAGTACTTC. This gives the protein CSVEDDRPYEQYF.

This clone turned up a few times. Within the sample, other DNA sequences also encode this same CDR3. The V gene is TRBV29-1, the J gene TRBJ2-7, with 7 bases matching TRBD1. From germline, CDR1 is SQVTM and CDR2 ANQGSEA. The CDR3 covers 12 residues. The V segment lost 4 bases and the J segment 2 bases; nucleotides outside the gene matches: 2. The CDR3 DNA follows: TGCAGCGTTGGGACAGGCACCTACGAGCAGTACTTC. It yields the protein CSVGTGTYEQYF.

The sample holds a few counts of this clone. This chain links TRBV14 with TRBJ1-4; D perhaps matches TRBD1 (5 bases). V lost 2 bases and J lost 10, with 5 bases in between. The CDR3 runs to 11 residues. Germline CDR1 reads SGHDN; CDR2 reads FVKESK. The CDR3 spells CASSQRGKLFF. The CDR3 coding sequence is TGTGCCAGCAGCCAAAGGGGAAAACTGTTTTTT.

V and J are TRBV23-1 and TRBJ2-5; maybe TRBD2 (6 bases). TRBV23-1 is an ORF, and what it does is uncertain. This CDR3 contains 16 residues. V was clipped by 0 bases and J by 7 bases, with 18 bases between them. As DNA, the CDR3 is TGCGCCAGCAGTCAATCGGGGCGGGGCGGGCTTCTGACCCAGTACTTC. Amino acid sequence: CASSQSGRGGLLTQYF.

The chain combines TRBV4-3 with TRBJ2-5, with a possible D match to TRBD1 (6 bases). The V gene's germline CDR1 is LGHNA and CDR2 YSLEER. Trimming stripped 0 bases from V and 4 bases from J, with 12 bases between. The CDR3 has 15 amino acids. DNA of the CDR3: TGCGCCAGCAGCCAAGACGCACAGGGCAGAGAGACCCAGTACTTC. Amino acids: CASSQDAQGRETQYF.

The chain combines TRBV5-1 with TRBJ1-1, with D tentatively TRBD1 (5 bases). Per germline, CDR1 SGHRS and CDR2 YFSETQ. The V end lost 2 bases, the J end lost 5 bases, and 13 bases lay between the germline ends. This CDR3 has 14 amino acids. Written as DNA, the CDR3 is TGCGCCAGCAGCTTTGGGGGGATGGAGACTGAAGCTTTCTTT. This gives the protein CASSFGGMETEAFF. Looking up the rest from reference TRBV5-1 and TRBJ1-1 gives the full variable domain: KAGVTQTPRYLIKTRGQQVTLSCSPISGHRSVSWYQQTPGQGLQFLFEYFSETQRNKGNFPGRFSGRQFSNSRSEMNVSTLELGDSALYLCASSFGGMETEAFFGQGTRLTVV.

The chain recombines TRBV20-1 with TRBJ2-7; possibly TRBD1 for D (6 bases). Germline CDR1 reads DFQATT; CDR2 reads SNEGSKA (reference sequence). Trimming removed 6 bases at V and 4 bases at J, with 10 bases between. The CDR3 is 11 residues long. CDR3 residues: CSAPQGYEQYF. For the CDR3, the DNA is TGCAGTGCCCCACAGGGTTACGAGCAGTACTTC.

This clone showed up just a few times. V gene TRBV20-1 combines with J gene TRBJ1-2; a possible D gene is TRBD1 (5 bases). Germline V gene data show CDR1 as DFQATT and CDR2 as SNEGSKA (reference sequence). The CDR3 totals 11 residues. V was cut by 6 bases and J by 7 bases, with 12 bases left in between. The CDR3 nucleotides read TGCAGTGCCCCGCAGGGCAGTGGCTACACCTTC. Protein product: CSAPQGSGYTF.

This clone came up a few times. CDR3 region: CSVDSGEKLFF. In DNA, the CDR3 is TGCAGCGTTGATAGCGGCGAAAAACTGTTTTTT. V is TRBV29-1 and J is TRBJ1-4; D unclear. V gave up 3 bases and J gave up 8 bases, with 7 bases separating them. This CDR3 is built from 11 residues. CDR1 and CDR2 (germline): SQVTM, ANQGSEA.

This clone was observed a handful of times. The chain has TRBV5-6 and TRBJ1-2; D is unclear. This CDR3 has 15 amino acids. V was clipped by 0 bases and J by 0 bases, with 9 bases between them. CDR1 is SGHDT and CDR2 is YYEEEE in the germline V gene. The CDR3 is CASSLDPDPNYGYTF. In nucleotides, the CDR3 is TGTGCCAGCAGCTTGGATCCCGACCCTAACTATGGCTACACCTTC.

This clone was seen once. The chain combines TRBV7-2 with TRBJ2-1; possible D gene TRBD2, 7 bases. Germline-derived CDR1 and CDR2 are SGHTA and FQGNSA. The CDR3 covers 13 residues. The V end lost 3 bases, the J end lost 12 bases, and 15 bases lay between the germline ends. CDR3 region: CASSLPPGGPQFF. CDR3 in DNA: TGTGCCAGCAGCTTGCCCCCCGGGGGGCCGCAGTTCTTC.

The J gene is TRBJ1-2, the V gene TRBV7-2, with TRBD1 as a possible D gene (5 bases). From germline, CDR1 is SGHTA and CDR2 FQGNSA. The CDR3 contains 16 residues. V lost 1 base to trimming and J lost 4 bases, with 16 bases between them. CDR3: CASSLEGQGRPYGYTF. The DNA of the CDR3 is TGTGCCAGCAGCTTAGAGGGGCAGGGACGGCCCTATGGCTACACCTTC.

This clone was observed a handful of times. DNA for the CDR3: TGCAGCGTTGGTAGGACAGGGGGTTACAATGAGCAGTTCTTC. Amino acid sequence: CSVGRTGGYNEQFF. This sequence joins TRBV29-1 and TRBJ2-1; 10 positions match TRBD1. The germline gives CDR1 SQVTM, CDR2 ANQGSEA. This CDR3 region has 14 residues. With 4 bases clipped from V and 4 bases from J, the junction kept 4 bases outside the gene matches.

The V and J genes are TRBV30 and TRBJ1-1; unclear D gene. Per the germline V gene, CDR1 is GTSNPN and CDR2 is SVGIG (reference sequence). The CDR3 has 13 amino acids. Trimming cost V 3 bases and J 2 bases, with 10 bases left between them. CDR3 loop: CAWSLTANTEAFF. As DNA, the CDR3 is TGTGCCTGGAGCCTAACAGCTAACACTGAAGCTTTCTTT.

The chain links TRBV30 to TRBJ1-1; D is unclear. The CDR3 sequence is 12 residues long. V lost 2 bases, J lost 1 base, and 5 bases lay in between. CDR1 GTSNPN and CDR2 SVGIG come from the germline V gene (reference sequence). CDR3 protein: CAWSTANTEAFF. CDR3 bases: TGTGCCTGGAGTACGGCGAACACTGAAGCTTTCTTT.

CDR3 sequence (DNA): TGTGCCTGGAGTGTACAACTTGATGGCTACACCTTC. This translates into CAWSVQLDGYTF. V gene TRBV30 combines with J gene TRBJ1-2; D uncertain. In germline, CDR1 is GTSNPN, CDR2 SVGIG (reference sequence). V lost 0 bases and J lost 6, with 8 bases in between. This CDR3 spans 12 amino acids.

The chain joins TRBV15 to TRBJ2-4; D is undetermined. The V end was cut by 0 bases, the J end by 9 bases, with 6 bases between. The CDR3 is 12 amino acids. In germline, CDR1 is LNHNV, CDR2 YYDKDF (reference sequence). The CDR3 protein is CATSRDMGIQYF. Here the CDR3 DNA reads TGTGCCACCAGCAGAGATATGGGCATTCAGTACTTC. Based on the CDR3 plus reference TRBV15 and TRBJ2-4, the full variable domain is DAMVIQNPRYQVTQFGKPVTLSCSQTLNHNVMYWYQQKSSQAPKLLFHYYDKDFNNEADTPDNFQSRRPNTSFCFLDIRSPGLGDTAMYLCATSRDMGIQYFGAGTRLSVL.

The chain uses TRBV9 and TRBJ1-1; the match to TRBD1 covers 8 bases. Germline V lookup: CDR1 SGDLS, CDR2 YYNGEE. The CDR3 is 14 residues long. Trimming took 0 bases from V and 8 from J; bases not matched to a gene: 6. CDR3 coding DNA: TGTGCCAGCAGCGTAGACCAGGGGGCTATAGAAGCTTTCTTT. Translating it yields CASSVDQGAIEAFF.

The chain recombines TRBV7-2 with TRBJ2-7; 16 bases map to TRBD2. The CDR3 sequence is 19 residues long. Germline V gene data show CDR1 as SGHTA and CDR2 as FQGNSA. J gave up 0 bases and V 1 base, and 6 bases lay outside the gene matches. The CDR3 protein is CASSLVKGLAGGNSYEQYF. CDR3 nucleotides: TGTGCCAGCAGCTTAGTTAAGGGACTAGCGGGGGGGAACTCCTACGAGCAGTACTTC. Supplemented by reference TRBV7-2 and TRBJ2-7, the full variable domain reads GAGVSQSPSNKVTEKGKDVELRCDPISGHTALYWYRQSLGQGLEFLIYFQGNSAPDKSGLPSDRFSAERTGGSVSTLTIQRTQQEDSAVYLCASSLVKGLAGGNSYEQYFGPGTRLTVT.

V and J are TRBV10-2 and TRBJ1-6; perhaps TRBD1 as D (5 bases). Between the trimmed V and J ends, which lost 0 bases and 11 bases, there was a span of 14 bases. Per the germline V gene, CDR1 is WSHSY and CDR2 is SAAADI. CDR3 size: 15 residues. CDR3 amino acids: CASSESLGEVAPLHF. CDR3 nucleotide sequence: TGCGCCAGCAGTGAGTCATTGGGGGAAGTGGCACCCCTCCACTTT.

This clone has more than one count but fewer than ten. The chain couples TRBV5-1 to TRBJ1-2; unclear D gene. Trimming cost V 0 bases and J 3 bases, with 9 bases left between them. Germline V gives CDR1 SGHRS, CDR2 YFSETQ. This CDR3 has 14 residues. CDR3 protein: CASSLGSGDYGYTF. CDR3 nucleotide sequence: TGCGCCAGCAGCTTGGGAAGCGGGGACTATGGCTACACCTTC.